The rows below give T cell receptor beta chains drawn from one sample of a study of blood T cell repertoires in COVID-19. The repertoire was sequenced with immunoSEQ multiplex PCR; TCRdb's copy has only in-frame clones and lacks some. The sample lists around 160,000 clones; more than 85% were seen once. The sample comprised peripheral blood. These receptor sequences come from a man aged 18-30 years with acute or convalescent COVID-19. Both conserved end residues are part of each CDR3. A D gene is named only where the DNA matches it firmly. Some rows have no size entry. The others give once, few or many, or a class for an expanded clone.

>15|NA|NA|TRBV10-3|TRBJ2-3
TGTGCCATCAGTGTTGGGCAGGGGTTCACAGATACGCAGTATTTT
CAISVGQGFTDTQYF
>16|TRBD1|once|TRBV15|TRBJ1-4
TGTGCCACCAGCAGGAGGACAGGGCCACGGGATGAAAAACTGTTTTTT
CATSRRTGPRDEKLFF
>13|TRBD1|NA|TRBV6-5|TRBJ1-1
TGTGCCAGCAGCCTAACAGGGGGCATTGAAGCTTTCTTT
CASSLTGGIEAFF
>14|NA|NA|TRBV7-8|TRBJ2-3
TGTGCCAGCAGCTTACAGCGGCACGCAGATACGCAGTATTTT
CASSLQRHADTQYF
>18|NA|NA|TRBV5-8|TRBJ2-3
TGTGCCAGCAGCTTGGCGCTCTTTACGGGTTTTGGCACAGATACGCAGTATTTT
CASSLALFTGFGTDTQYF
>15|NA|NA|TRBV4-1|TRBJ2-3
TGCGCCAGCAGCCAACCCGGGACAACTACAGATACGCAGTATTTT
CASSQPGTTTDTQYF
>13|NA|NA|TRBV7-2|TRBJ1-1
TGTGCCAGCAGCTTGGGAACCGGGACATTAGCTTTCTTT
CASSLGTGTLAFF
>11|NA|NA|TRBV30|TRBJ1-2
TGTGCCTGGAGTGAAGCGGTGGGCTACACCTTC
CAWSEAVGYTF
>14|TRBD1|NA|TRBV2|TRBJ1-2
TGTGCCAGCAGAGGGGACAGCCCTAACTATGGCTACACCTTC
CASRGDSPNYGYTF
>17|TRBD1|NA|TRBV7-3|TRBJ2-2
TGTGCCAGCAGCTTAGAGGCAAGGACAGGGAACACCGGGGAGCTGTTTTTT
CASSLEARTGNTGELFF
>16|NA|NA|TRBV11-2|TRBJ2-3
TGTGCCAGCAGGCCTACCAGGGGTAGAGGAACAGATACGCAGTATTTT
CASRPTRGRGTDTQYF
>15|NA|NA|TRBV18|TRBJ1-5
TGTGCCAGCTCACCGCGGACAGATAGCAATCAGCCCCAGCATTTT
CASSPRTDSNQPQHF
>14|NA|NA|TRBV6-1|TRBJ1-2
TGTGCCAGCAGTGAATACTTCTCAGGGGATGGCTACACCTTC
CASSEYFSGDGYTF
>13|NA|NA|TRBV7-2|TRBJ1-5
TGTGCCAGCAGCTTAGGGGCTGGTCAGCCCCAGCATTTT
CASSLGAGQPQHF
>15|NA|few|TRBV9|TRBJ2-5
TGTGCCAGCAGCGTAGCTCAGGGAGGTGCGGAGACCCAGTACTTC
CASSVAQGGAETQYF
>15|NA|NA|TRBV11-3|TRBJ1-4
TGTGCCAGCAGCCACATCTCGGGGGGGCGCGAAAAACTGTTTTTT
CASSHISGGREKLFF
>14|NA|NA|TRBV27|TRBJ2-5
TGTGCCAGCAGCCTGACTTGGTACCAAGAGACCCAGTACTTC
CASSLTWYQETQYF
>15|NA|NA|TRBV14|TRBJ1-6
TGTGCCAGCAGCCAAGATGTGGGCGGGGGGGCACCCCTCCACTTT
CASSQDVGGGAPLHF
>15|TRBD1|NA|TRBV6-1|TRBJ2-4
TGTGCCAGCAGTGAAATTGGACAGGGGGCGGGCATTCAGTACTTC
CASSEIGQGAGIQYF
>14|TRBD2|NA|TRBV30|TRBJ2-3
TGTGCCGGCTATCGGGGGGTAGGCACAGATACGCAGTATTTT
CAGYRGVGTDTQYF
>15|NA|NA|TRBV11-3|TRBJ2-2
TGTGCCAGCAGCTCTGGACAGACAACCACCGGGGAGCTGTTTTTT
CASSSGQTTTGELFF
>12|NA|NA|TRBV6-5|TRBJ2-7
TGTGCCAGTAGACAGTCCGCGGACGAGCAGTACTTC
CASRQSADEQYF
>13|NA|NA|TRBV3-1/TRBV3-2|TRBJ2-7
TGTGCCAGCAGCCAAGATCGCGGAAACGAGCAGTACTTC
CASSQDRGNEQYF
>15|NA|NA|TRBV5-5|TRBJ1-1
TGTGCCAGCAGCTTGGAGGGAGGGCGCGTCACTGAAGCTTTCTTT
CASSLEGGRVTEAFF
>13|TRBD1|NA|TRBV27|TRBJ1-1
TGTGCCGGGCGACAGGGGGCCAACACTGAAGCTTTCTTT
CAGRQGANTEAFF
>13|NA|NA|TRBV12-3/TRBV12-4|TRBJ1-1
TGTGCCAGCAGTTTAGGGCGGGTCACTGAAGCTTTCTTT
CASSLGRVTEAFF
>15|NA|NA|TRBV11-3|TRBJ2-1
TGTGCCAGCAGCTTAGGTCGGGGGGCTTACAATGAGCAGTTCTTC
CASSLGRGAYNEQFF
>16|TRBD2|NA|TRBV7-8|TRBJ2-2
TGTGCCAGCAGCTTAGGATTCCGGGGGGGCGGCGGGGAGCTGTTTTTT
CASSLGFRGGGGELFF
>15|TRBD1|NA|TRBV30|TRBJ1-2
TGTGCCTGGGGGACAGGGGAACAGCGAAGCTATGGCTACACCTTC
CAWGTGEQRSYGYTF
>15|NA|NA|TRBV7-9|TRBJ1-2
TGTGCCAGCAGCCTGACCCCGGAGGGAGACTATGGCTACACCTTC
CASSLTPEGDYGYTF
>16|TRBD2|NA|TRBV4-1|TRBJ2-5
TGCGCCAGCAGCCAAGAGGCTAGCGGGCCCGCTAGTCCCCAGTACTTC
CASSQEASGPASPQYF
>16|TRBD1|NA|TRBV9|TRBJ2-1
TGTGCCAGCAGCGTAGTTGGTGGGACAGTAAACAATGAGCAGTTCTTC
CASSVVGGTVNNEQFF
>14|NA|NA|TRBV27|TRBJ2-2
TGTGCCAGCAGCCCACATCGCCACACCGGGGAGCTGTTTTTT
CASSPHRHTGELFF
>13|NA|NA|TRBV30|TRBJ1-3
TGTGCCTGGAGTTTGAGTTTTGGAAACACCATATATTTT
CAWSLSFGNTIYF
>15|TRBD2|NA|TRBV5-1|TRBJ2-7
TGCGCCAGCAGCCCCAGCGGGGGGGTGAACTACGAGCAGTACTTC
CASSPSGGVNYEQYF
>16|TRBD2|NA|TRBV29-1|TRBJ2-3
TGCAGCGTTGAGCGATATCCTAGCGGGGGGAAGAATACGCAGTATTTT
CSVERYPSGGKNTQYF
>16|TRBD1|NA|TRBV24-1|TRBJ1-4
TGTGCCACCAGTGCCGGGACAGCGGACTTTAATGAAAAACTGTTTTTT
CATSAGTADFNEKLFF
>13|NA|NA|TRBV2|TRBJ1-2
TGTGCCAGCAGTATAGACAGAAACTATGGCTACACCTTC
CASSIDRNYGYTF
>16|NA|once|TRBV5-4|TRBJ2-6
TGTGCCAGCAGCCCCGATCCGGGGGCTGGGGCCAACGTCCTGACTTTC
CASSPDPGAGANVLTF
>13|TRBD1|NA|TRBV24-1|TRBJ1-5
TGTGCCACCGGACAGGGGGCGGGTCAGCCCCAGCATTTT
CATGQGAGQPQHF
>16|NA|NA|TRBV7-9|TRBJ2-1
TGTGCCAGCAGCTTAGAGAGACCAGGGGCCTACAATGAGCAGTTCTTC
CASSLERPGAYNEQFF
>14|NA|NA|TRBV7-8|TRBJ2-7
TGTGCCAGCAGCTTAGTAACAGACTCCTACGAGCAGTACTTC
CASSLVTDSYEQYF
>13|NA|NA|TRBV7-3|TRBJ2-2
TGTGCCAGCAGCTTAAAGCTGACCGGGGAGCTGTTTTTT
CASSLKLTGELFF
>15|TRBD2|NA|TRBV2|TRBJ2-5
TGTGCCAGCAGTAGACTAGCGGGGGGGCTGGAGACCCAGTACTTC
CASSRLAGGLETQYF